This T cell receptor beta chain was documented in a study of HIV-infected patients and healthy controls. Each CDR3 protein is one row after TCRdb ran MiXCR on the 5' RACE reads. The sample records about 64,000 distinct CDR3 sequences, about 19% being singletons. In this sample, this clonotype turned up many times. This sequence was found in a human donor in good health. Sequencing used CD4+ T cells from blood.

DNA of the CDR3: TGTGCCAGCAGCCCCCGGGGATTTTCCTACGAGCAGTACTTC. Translating gives CASSPRGFSYEQYF. V gene TRBV7-8 combines with J gene TRBJ2-7; D is perhaps TRBD2 (5 bases). V lost 5 bases and J 1 base, leaving 12 bases between the germline ends. CDR1 SGHVS and CDR2 FQNEAQ come from the germline V gene. CDR3 length equals 14 residues.